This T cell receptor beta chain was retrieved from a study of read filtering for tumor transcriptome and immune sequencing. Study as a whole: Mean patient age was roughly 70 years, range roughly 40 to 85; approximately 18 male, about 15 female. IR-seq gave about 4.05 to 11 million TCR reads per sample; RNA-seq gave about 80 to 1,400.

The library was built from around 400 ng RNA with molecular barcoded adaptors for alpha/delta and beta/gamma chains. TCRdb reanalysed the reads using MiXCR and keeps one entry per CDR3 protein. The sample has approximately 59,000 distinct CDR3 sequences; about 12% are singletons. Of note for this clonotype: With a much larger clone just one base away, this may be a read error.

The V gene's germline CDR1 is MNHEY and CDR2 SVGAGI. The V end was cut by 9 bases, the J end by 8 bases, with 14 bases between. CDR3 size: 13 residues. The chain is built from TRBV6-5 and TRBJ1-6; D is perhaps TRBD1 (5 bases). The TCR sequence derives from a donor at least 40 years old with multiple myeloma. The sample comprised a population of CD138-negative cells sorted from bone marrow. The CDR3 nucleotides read TGTGCCAGGAGCCCCAGGGTGGATTCACCCCTCCACTTT. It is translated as CARSPRVDSPLHF.